This T cell receptor beta chain was documented in a study of blood T cell repertoires in COVID-19. At the level of the study: T cells, B-cell-depleted T cells, or PBMCs supplied cDNA or gDNA.

V lost 1 base, J lost 6 bases, and 10 bases lay in between. Germline values: CDR1 LGHDT, CDR2 YNNKEL (reference sequence). CDR3 size: 13 residues. The table came from immunoSEQ multiplex PCR; TCRdb's copy has only in-frame clones and leaves some out. The table includes a few hundred thousand clones, roughly 87% detected once. The chain joins TRBV3-1 (or the pseudogene TRBV3-2) to TRBJ2-7, with D unresolved. The sequencing input was PBMCs or T cells enriched from blood (not recorded which). The origin of this receptor is a woman aged 30 to 39 who had recovered from COVID-19. This chain's CDR3 is CASSQVRDTEQYF. The CDR3 nucleotides are TGTGCCAGCAGCCAAGTACGTGACACCGAGCAGTACTTC.